This paragraph reports one TCR beta chain. No antigen is known for it. Per the germline V gene, CDR1 is LGHNA and CDR2 is YSLEER. This CDR3 contains 16 residues. The ends were cut back, 4 bases at V and 1 base at J, with 13 bases in the middle. The entry originates in a study of beta chain features in type 1 diabetes. What was sequenced were expressed TCRB transcripts, since all of the isolated RNA had been reverse transcribed. Here immunoSEQ multiplex PCR was the method, and the copy in TCRdb shows in-frame clones only, minus some. This table holds under 450,000 clones, 11% to 15% found once. Study-level findings and limits: Moderate yet significant TCRB CDR3 shortening was seen in Type 1 diabetes patients in all four CD4+ subsets.

Input material: naive CD4+ T cells from blood. The rearrangement links TRBV4-3 to TRBJ2-2, with D perhaps TRBD2 (6 bases). This clonotype was sampled from a man younger than 40 in good health. CDR3 DNA: TGCGCCAGCAGCCTGACGACGGGGGTGAACACCGGGGAGCTGTTTTTT. It encodes CASSLTTGVNTGELFF.